This TCR beta chain came from a study of T cell responses to AZD1222 COVID-19 vaccine. As for this clone: Its antigen is still unknown.

The germline gives CDR1 MRHNA, CDR2 SNTAGT. Trimming took off 4 bases at V and 7 bases at J, with 13 bases between the two ends. The CDR3 has 13 residues. Combined were second doses at about 4 or about 12 weeks. Libraries were prepared by immunoSEQ multiplex PCR; TCRdb keeps only in-frame clonotypes and omits some of them. The table has over 130,000 clones, around nine tenths seen once. Overall study results and limits: The study sampled repertoires only after the peak T cell response. Donors were chiefly white British, with a greater number of females, and clonal diversity was perhaps underestimated.

The sequencing used peripheral blood, collected 28 days after the second AZD1222 dose. The chain combines TRBV6-4 with TRBJ1-1; the D is unclear. This clonotype was sampled from an adult who received the AZD1222 COVID-19 vaccine. The CDR3 loop is CASSGLVGGEAFF. The CDR3 DNA follows: TGTGCCAGCAGTGGTTTGGTGGGCGGTGAAGCTTTCTTT.